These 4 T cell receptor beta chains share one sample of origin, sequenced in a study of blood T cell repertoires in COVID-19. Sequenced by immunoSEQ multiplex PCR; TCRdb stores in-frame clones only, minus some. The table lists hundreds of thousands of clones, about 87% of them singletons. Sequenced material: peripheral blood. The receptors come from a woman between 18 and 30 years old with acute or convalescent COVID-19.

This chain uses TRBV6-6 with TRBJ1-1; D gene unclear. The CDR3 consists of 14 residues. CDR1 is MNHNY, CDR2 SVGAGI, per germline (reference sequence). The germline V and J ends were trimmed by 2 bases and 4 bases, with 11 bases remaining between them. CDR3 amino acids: CASSYDPRVTEAFF. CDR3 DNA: TGTGCCAGCAGTTACGATCCTCGGGTCACTGAAGCTTTCTTT.

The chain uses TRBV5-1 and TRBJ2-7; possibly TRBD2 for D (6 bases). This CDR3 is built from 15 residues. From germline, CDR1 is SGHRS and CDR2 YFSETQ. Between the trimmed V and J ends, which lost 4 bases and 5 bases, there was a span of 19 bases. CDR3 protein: CASSGVGSGKDEQYF. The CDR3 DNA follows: TGCGCCAGCAGCGGGGTGGGTAGCGGTAAAGACGAGCAGTACTTC.

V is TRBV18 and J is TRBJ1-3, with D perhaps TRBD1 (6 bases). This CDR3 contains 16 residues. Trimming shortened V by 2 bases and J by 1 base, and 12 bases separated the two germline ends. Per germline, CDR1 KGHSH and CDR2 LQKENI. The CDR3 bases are TGTGCCAGCTCACCAGAACAGGGTCTATCTGGAAACACCATATATTTT. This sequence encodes CASSPEQGLSGNTIYF.

Here the CDR3 DNA reads TGCAGCGTTGAAGATCAGGGGAGGGGAACCCCTACGCAGTATTTT. The encoded protein is CSVEDQGRGTPTQYF. V usage is TRBV29-1 and J usage is TRBJ2-3, with D tentatively TRBD2 (7 bases). CDR1 and CDR2 from the germline V gene are SQVTM and ANQGSEA. V lost 0 bases and J 8 bases, leaving 18 bases between the germline ends. The length of the CDR3 is 15 residues.